This T cell receptor beta chain comes out of a study of T cells after yellow fever vaccination. Study results and limitations: Abundant clonotypes from the bulk population could have been carried over as contaminants into FACS-sorted repertoires. Post-booster reappearance was seen for most primary-vaccination clones (about 95% CD4, 88% CD8).

CDR1 is SGHTA and CDR2 is FQGNSA in the germline V gene. This CDR3 comprises 13 residues. The ends were cut back, 3 bases at V and 4 bases at J, with 6 bases in the middle. TCR cDNA was made by 5'RACE template switching, adding a universal primer site and UMIs. Via MiXCR, TCRdb re-called the 5' RACE reads, giving one row per CDR3 protein. The data contain about 320,000 distinct CDR3 sequences, around 12% of them singletons. This clonotype came up a few times. Its matching antigen is unknown. The chain recombines TRBV7-2 with TRBJ2-2, with no clear D. The TCR comes from a man younger than 35 who received the YFV17D yellow fever vaccine. Sequencing was performed on CD4+ T cells sorted from PBMCs, taken 15 days after the yellow fever booster vaccination. The CDR3 protein is CASSLKGTGELFF. The CDR3 DNA reads TGTGCCAGCAGCTTGAAGGGCACCGGGGAGCTGTTTTTT.